This T cell receptor (beta chain) was retrieved from a study of blood T cell repertoires in COVID-19. Across the study: Collection of acute and convalescent COVID-19 samples took place in the United States, Italy and Spain. In each case, the material was cDNA or gDNA derived from T cells, B-cell-depleted T cells, or PBMCs.

The CDR3 is made up of 16 amino acids, end residues included. Germline loops: CDR1 MDHEN, CDR2 SYDVKM. This clone was observed once. It is unclear where the CDR3 begins or ends on the DNA, so no DNA is shown, and the CDR3 is as TCRdb lists it. Authors' data handling: Reference gene primer amplification gave estimated nucleated cell counts. Only in-frame clones appear in the TCRdb table, and some are missing; sequencing was by immunoSEQ multiplex PCR. V, J and clone size are taken as reported in that table, and D and trimming were inferred from the DNA itself. Here the sample spans fewer than 250,000 clones, less than 90% being singletons.

The J gene is TRBJ1-4, the V gene TRBV28; the table's D call TRBD1 went unverified against the DNA. This TCR was recovered from a man in his forties with acute or convalescent COVID-19. What was sequenced was peripheral blood. CDR3 residues: CASSSSRQGPNEKLFF.